This T cell receptor beta chain was obtained from a study of beta chain features in type 1 diabetes. Findings of the study overall: Relative to healthy donors, patients appeared to have naive, central memory and Treg TCRB repertoires that were more similar. PCR might favor shorter templates, but any such skew would affect patients and controls equally. All four CD4+ subsets from Type 1 diabetes patients carried moderately but significantly shorter TCRB CDR3s.

On average, the one heparinised blood draw given by each donor was 90 to 150 mL. The investigators reverse transcribed all of the isolated RNA, so they sequenced expressed TCRB transcripts. Sequenced by immunoSEQ multiplex PCR; TCRdb stores in-frame clones only, minus some. The sample includes 15,000 to 17,000 clones, more than 60% of them seen just once. The CDR3 runs 16 residues. Germline assignment: CDR1 LNHDA and CDR2 SQIVND (reference sequence). Losses at the gene ends were 1 base for V and 0 bases for J; bases not matched to a gene: 0. With regard to this clone: Its antigen remains unidentified.

V and J are TRBV19 and TRBJ2-6, with TRBD2 matching over 7 bases. Input material: Tregs from blood. The receptor's source is a man aged 25 to 40 with type 1 diabetes. In DNA form, the CDR3 reads TGTGCCAGTAGTATAGGGGGGGGCTCTGGGGCCAACGTCCTGACTTTC. This encodes CASSIGGGSGANVLTF.